A single sample gave rise to the 11 T cell receptor beta chains below, sequenced in a study of T cells in Graves' hyperthyroidism and ophthalmopathy. Researchers amplified the TCR beta CDR3 regions from RNA transcripts. TCR CDR3 regions were first amplified by RT-PCR with HTBI primers. TCRdb used MiXCR to reprocess the multiplex PCR reads, holding one entry per CDR3 protein. The sample lists roughly 560,000 distinct CDR3 sequences; about 14% were seen once. The source material was blood. The receptors stem from a woman aged 40 to 49 with Graves' ophthalmopathy.

This clonotype showed up just a few times. The V gene is TRBV3-1, the J gene TRBJ2-6; D ambiguous. Germline V lookup: CDR1 LGHDT, CDR2 YNNKEL (reference sequence). V lost 2 bases, J lost 5 bases, and 10 bases lay in between. The CDR3 length is 15 residues. The CDR3 sequence: CASSQSRSRANVLTF. The CDR3 nucleotides read TGTGCCAGCAGCCAAAGCCGGTCCCGGGCCAACGTCCTGACTTTC. Full variable domain (missing parts from reference TRBV3-1 and TRBJ2-6): DTAVSQTPKYLVTQMGNDKSIKCEQNLGHDTMYWYKQDSKKFLKIMFSYNNKELIINETVPNRFSPKSPDKAHLNLHINSLELGDSAVYFCASSQSRSRANVLTFGAGSRLTVL.

Many counts were recorded for this clonotype. The chain employs TRBV6-5 and TRBJ2-7, with a tentative D call TRBD1 (6 bases). This CDR3 spans 15 amino acids. V lost 2 bases and J lost 3, with 14 bases in between. In germline, CDR1 is MNHEY, CDR2 SVGAGI. DNA of the CDR3: TGTGCCAGCAGTTACCCGATGGTAGGGGGCTACGAGCAGTACTTC. Amino acid sequence: CASSYPMVGGYEQYF.

Many counts were recorded for this clonotype. CDR3 sequence (DNA): TGTGCCAGCAGCTTAGACCAGGGGTCCTACGAGCAGTACTTC. Translation: CASSLDQGSYEQYF. The chain links TRBV11-2 to TRBJ2-7; a possible D gene is TRBD1 (6 bases). The V and J ends lost 0 bases and 1 base respectively, with 7 bases between them. The CDR3 totals 14 residues. Germline CDR1 is SGHAT and CDR2 is FQNNGV.

This clonotype was counted many times. This chain connects TRBV6-1 to TRBJ1-1; tentative D call: TRBD1 (5 bases). From germline, CDR1 is MNHNS and CDR2 SASEGT. The CDR3 extends over 13 amino acids. V lost 7 bases and J 4 bases, leaving 13 bases between the germline ends. The CDR3 DNA reads TGTGCCAGCACCGAACCGGGGGGCACTGAAGCTTTCTTT. Its protein product is CASTEPGGTEAFF.

This clonotype came up many times. The genes are TRBV6-2 or TRBV6-3 and TRBJ1-5; no clear D gene. There are 18 residues in the CDR3. CDR1 and CDR2 (germline): MNHEY, SVGEGT. Trimming pared 0 bases from V and 0 bases from J, leaving 15 bases between. Written as DNA, the CDR3 is TGTGCCAGCAGTTACTCTGGTCGACTGACCTATAGCAATCAGCCCCAGCATTTT. Residues: CASSYSGRLTYSNQPQHF.

Concerning this clonotype itself: Being one base from a much bigger clone, this may be a read error. This chain links TRBV14 with TRBJ2-2; TRBD2 is a possible D gene (5 bases). Germline CDR1 is SGHDN and CDR2 is FVKESK. This CDR3 has 17 residues. The CDR3, as DNA: TGTGCCAGCAGCCAAGATAGTGGTATAGCGAACACCGGGGAGCTGGTTTTT. Translated: CASSQDSGIANTGELVF.

This clonotype was seen repeatedly, ten times or more. The V call is TRBV5-1, the J call TRBJ2-7; no clear D gene. The CDR3 has 13 amino acids. From germline, CDR1 is SGHRS and CDR2 YFSETQ. The germline V and J ends were trimmed by 4 bases and 2 bases, with 10 bases remaining between them. CDR3 nucleotides: TGCGCCAGCAGCCACGGAATAGCCTACGAGCAGTACTTC. Protein product: CASSHGIAYEQYF.

This clonotype has at least ten counts. The CDR3 reads CASSFPRLAGGPGFQETQYF. The CDR3 DNA sequence: TGTGCCAGCAGTTTTCCTCGGCTAGCGGGAGGGCCTGGTTTCCAAGAGACCCAGTACTTC. The chain recombines TRBV28 with TRBJ2-5; 12 bases map to TRBD2. V gave up 3 bases and J gave up 1 base; unmatched junction bases: 15. CDR3 length: 20 amino acids. Germline V gene sequence: CDR1 MDHEN, CDR2 SYDVKM.

In its sample, this clonotype was seen many times. CDR3 residues: CAISVRGGQETQYF. Here the CDR3 DNA reads TGTGCCATCAGTGTAAGAGGTGGCCAAGAGACCCAGTACTTC. The J gene is TRBJ2-5, the V gene TRBV10-3; D remains ambiguous. V was shortened by 4 bases and J by 1 base, with 10 bases between the two germline ends. This CDR3 is 14 amino acids long. Germline values: CDR1 ENHRY, CDR2 SYGVKD.

This clonotype came up many times. The chain employs TRBV6-5 and TRBJ1-2; D gene unclear. This CDR3 contains 15 residues. The ends were cut back, 0 bases at V and 2 bases at J, with 10 bases in the middle. Germline CDR1 is MNHEY and CDR2 is SVGAGI. CDR3 bases: TGTGCCAGCAGTTACTCGCTGGGAGTAAACTATGGCTACACCTTC. Translation gives CASSYSLGVNYGYTF.

The chain links TRBV11-1 to TRBJ2-7; 8 nucleotides align to TRBD1. The CDR3 consists of 16 residues. The V and J ends lost 5 bases and 2 bases, in that order; junction bases with no gene match: 11. CDR1 is SGHAT, CDR2 FQDESV, per germline (reference sequence). The CDR3 here is CASSPGQGFSTYEQYF. Here the CDR3 DNA reads TGTGCCAGCAGCCCCGGACAGGGCTTTTCGACCTACGAGCAGTACTTC.